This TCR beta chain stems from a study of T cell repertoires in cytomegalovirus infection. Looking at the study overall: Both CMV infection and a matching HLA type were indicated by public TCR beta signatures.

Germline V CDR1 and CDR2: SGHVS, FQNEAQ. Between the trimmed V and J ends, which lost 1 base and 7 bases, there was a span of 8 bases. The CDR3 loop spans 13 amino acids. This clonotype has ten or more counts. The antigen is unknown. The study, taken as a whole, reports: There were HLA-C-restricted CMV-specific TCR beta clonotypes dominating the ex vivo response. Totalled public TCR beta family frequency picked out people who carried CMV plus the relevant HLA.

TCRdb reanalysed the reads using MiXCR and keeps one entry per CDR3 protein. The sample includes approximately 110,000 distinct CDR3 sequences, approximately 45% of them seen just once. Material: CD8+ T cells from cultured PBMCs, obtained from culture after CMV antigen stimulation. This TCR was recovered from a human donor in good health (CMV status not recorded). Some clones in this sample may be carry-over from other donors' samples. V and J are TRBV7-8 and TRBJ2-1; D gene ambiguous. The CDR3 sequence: CASSLDSRNEQFF. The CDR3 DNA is TGTGCCAGCAGCTTAGATTCTCGGAATGAGCAGTTCTTC. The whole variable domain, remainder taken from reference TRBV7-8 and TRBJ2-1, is GAGVSQSPRYKVAKRGQDVALRCDPISGHVSLFWYQQALGQGPEFLTYFQNEAQLDKSGLPSDRFFAERPEGSVSTLKIQRTQQEDSAVYLCASSLDSRNEQFFGPGTRLTVL.